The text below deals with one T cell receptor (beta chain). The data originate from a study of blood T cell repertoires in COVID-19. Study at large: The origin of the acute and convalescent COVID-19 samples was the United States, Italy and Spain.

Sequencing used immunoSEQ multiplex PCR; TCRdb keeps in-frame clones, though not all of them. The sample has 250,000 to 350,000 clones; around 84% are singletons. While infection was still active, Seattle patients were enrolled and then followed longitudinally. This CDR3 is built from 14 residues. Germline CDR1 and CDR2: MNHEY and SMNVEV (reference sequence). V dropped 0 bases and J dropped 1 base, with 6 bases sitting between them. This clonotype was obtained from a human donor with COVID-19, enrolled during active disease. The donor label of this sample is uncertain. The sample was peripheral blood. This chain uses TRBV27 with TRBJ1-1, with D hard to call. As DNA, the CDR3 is TGTGCCAGCAGTTTATCGCGGCCGAACACTGAAGCTTTCTTT. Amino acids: CASSLSRPNTEAFF.